The sequence of this T cell receptor (beta chain) was determined in a study of early T cells in non-severe SARS-CoV-2 infection. Study-level information: Sequenced bulk RNA came from whole blood that was unsorted, and chains were unpaired. Findings of the study overall: VDJdb-based annotation leaned toward anti-spike CD8 responses and missed private and CD4 specificities.

Unique molecular identifiers tagged individual cDNA molecules. TCRdb fed the 5' RACE reads into MiXCR, producing one record per CDR3 protein. The sample shows about 81,000 distinct CDR3 sequences, more than 13% of them seen only once. The germline V gene has CDR1 KGHDR and CDR2 SFDVKD. V shed 0 bases and J shed 6 bases, with 4 bases lying between them. The length of the CDR3 is 13 residues. This clonotype has a handful of counts. As yet, its antigen is unknown. The V call is TRBV24-1, the J call TRBJ2-2, with D uncertain. Material for sequencing was whole blood. The source is an adult who was a healthcare worker with PCR-confirmed SARS-CoV-2 infection or an uninfected control (not recorded which). In DNA form, the CDR3 reads TGTGCCACCAGTGATTTGCCGCCCGGGGAGCTGTTTTTT. This codes for CATSDLPPGELFF.